Listed below are T cell receptor beta chains from one sample, sequenced in a study of T cell repertoires in cytomegalovirus infection. TCRdb redid the calling of the reads with MiXCR, one entry per CDR3 protein. The sample has approximately 730,000 distinct CDR3 sequences, roughly 36% seen once. Antigens for these TCRs are unknown. The starting material was cultured PBMCs, obtained from culture after CMV antigen stimulation. Receptors originate from a human donor in good health (CMV status not recorded). Some clones in this sample may be carry-over from other donors' samples. The conserved cysteine and the conserved F or W are not part of the CDR3 here. D genes are given only for firm matches.

len,d_gene,v_gene,CDR3aa
11,NA,TRBV12-3/TRBV12-4,ASSLALAVEAF
12,NA,TRBV12-3/TRBV12-4,ASSLRRGSQPQH
12,NA,TRBV12-3/TRBV12-4,ASSFAMGGTEAF
15,NA,TRBV7-6,ASSSPRSGRSGNTIY
11,NA,TRBV28,ASSLLQGWGYT
16,TRBD2,TRBV10-3,AISDEGREGPNYNEQF
10,NA,TRBV7-9,ASSRLGEKLF
11,NA,TRBV12-3/TRBV12-4,ASSLRPLDTQY
10,NA,TRBV7-2,ASSSLSTEAF
13,NA,TRBV6-8,AIGRKRSNTGELF
12,NA,TRBV5-6,ASSFGTRRNIQY
13,NA,TRBV11-2,ASSLVFSDYNEQF
14,TRBD1,TRBV18,ASSPLTAGGSSPLH
14,TRBD1,TRBV27,ASSLSPPGGGEKLF
14,TRBD2,TRBV7-8,ASSLPTSGTPDTQY
13,TRBD2,TRBV6-6,ASLGLAGSGDTQY
13,NA,TRBV6-5,ASTVTGGGANVLT
12,NA,TRBV2,ASSESSVPNEQF
13,TRBD2,TRBV11-2,ASSFSGLASDTQY
10,NA,TRBV15,ATSSWSTEAF
13,TRBD2,TRBV4-2,ASSKTSGGINTQY
12,TRBD1,TRBV7-9,ASSRGQGGQPQH
13,NA,TRBV7-2,ASSPPRPRRSEQY
15,NA,TRBV12-3/TRBV12-4,ASSLGSRTAQAYEQY